This T cell receptor beta chain came from a study of T-cell reconstitution after alpha-beta-depleted transplantation in children. Preparation of the TCRbeta library involved a method that used unique molecular identifiers. TCRdb called the PCR reads again in MiXCR, with one record for every CDR3 protein. The sample comprises roughly 400,000 distinct CDR3 sequences, about a fifth of which are singletons, and over 3.5% rests with the top ten. The germline gives CDR1 MNHEY, CDR2 SVGAGI. The CDR3 has 15 residues. V shed 0 bases, J shed 5 bases, and the junction held 5 bases outside the gene matches. The chain couples TRBV6-5 to TRBJ2-7; TRBD2 matches at 9 bases. This sequence was found in a human donor who donated a stem cell graft to a child with acute myeloid leukemia. The source material was PBMCs from the stem cell graft donor, sampled from the stem cell graft. The CDR3 sequence is CASSYSGSGRNEQYF. In nucleotides, the CDR3 is TGTGCCAGCAGTTACTCCGGTAGCGGGAGAAACGAGCAGTACTTC.